This T cell receptor (beta chain) is drawn from a study of spatial heterogeneity in lung cancer. Time point given: sample taken at primary tumor resection. The table lists this clonotype with many counts. What it binds is not known. This beta chain is an unintended read in a library built for alpha chains; its size means little. V was cut by 0 bases and J by 4 bases, with 15 bases left in between. Germline V gene data show CDR1 as DFQATT and CDR2 as SNEGSKA (reference sequence). The CDR3 extends over 16 amino acids. Study-level results: Tumors with more nonsynonymous mutations had more expanded intratumoral alpha and beta TCRs.

Via MiXCR, TCRdb re-called the 5' RACE reads, giving one row per CDR3 protein. The table includes approximately 7,000 distinct CDR3 sequences, over 10% detected once. This TCR was sampled from a male donor with early-stage non-small cell lung cancer. The gene calls are TRBV20-1 and TRBJ2-2; a possible D gene is TRBD2 (5 bases). The sample consisted of lung tumor tissue, taken at surgery. CDR3 region: CSARDREGRATGELFF. The CDR3 coding sequence is TGCAGTGCTAGAGATCGCGAGGGTCGTGCCACCGGGGAGCTGTTTTTT.